A single sample gave rise to the 4 T cell receptor beta chains below, sequenced in a study of Tregs in tolerant kidney transplant recipients (dated by TCRdb to the late 2010s). To prepare the library, the immunoSEQ multiplex PCR assay was applied. TCRdb took this table from immuneACCESS and kept in-frame rearrangements with V and J called. Such tables lack part of the clones; where checked against another copy, unresolved V genes explain under half of the gap, and the rest is unexplained. The sample's table covers about 52,000 clones. The top ten constitute approximately 0.81% of the sample. The intended sense of this specimen's time point label: blood sample drawn before combined kidney and bone marrow transplant. The sample was CD4+ T cells from blood, taken before the transplant. Receptors originate from a human donor who received a combined kidney and bone marrow transplant.

A remark on this clone: The CDR3 end lies 3 residues beyond the end of the read and is filled in from the germline J gene. The V and J genes are TRBV2 and TRBJ2-5, with D perhaps matching TRBD1 or TRBD2 (5 bases each). CDR1 and CDR2 (germline): SNHLY, FYNNEI. The V gene lost 7 bases and the J gene lost 2 bases, with 14 bases spanning the gap. CDR3 length: 14 amino acids. The CDR3 DNA, read in part, is TGTGCCAGCAAGAGAGGGGCAGGGCAAGAGACC. Translated: CASKRGAGQET. The entire CDR3 reads CASKRGAGQETQYF. The full variable domain, completed using reference TRBV2 and TRBJ2-5, is EPEVTQTPSHQVTQMGQEVILRCVPISNHLYFYWYRQILGQKVEFLVSFYNNEISEKSEIFDDQFSVERPDGSNFTLKIRSTKLEDSAMYFCASKRGAGQETQYFGPGTRLLVL.

In the case of this clone: The read ends 3 residues before the CDR3 terminus; that terminus is restored from the germline J gene. The V and J genes are TRBV5-1 and TRBJ1-4; 10 nucleotides match TRBD1. The CDR3 extends over 16 amino acids. Germline values: CDR1 SGHRS, CDR2 YFSETQ. With 3 bases clipped from V and 6 bases from J, the junction kept 8 bases outside the gene matches. CDR3 in amino acids: CASSSGQGPAYEKLFF. The sequenced CDR3 bases are TGCGCCAGCAGCTCGGGACAGGGGCCCGCTTATGAAAAA.

On this clone: The read falls 3 residues short of the CDR3 end, and the missing part is taken from the germline J gene. The V gene is TRBV10-1, the J gene TRBJ2-2, with a weak D call TRBD2 (6 bases). This CDR3 has 16 residues. Germline CDR1 reads WNHNN; CDR2 reads SYGVQD (reference sequence). V was pared by 1 base and J by 3 bases, with 12 bases between. The part of the CDR3 DNA that was read is TGCGCCAGCAGTGAGTTACGGGGGTCCTACACCGGGGAG. Amino acids: CASSELRGSYTGE. The CDR3 in full is CASSELRGSYTGELFF.

On this clone: The read comes to an end 3 residues before the CDR3 does, leaving the germline J gene to fill in the end. The chain is built from TRBV30 and TRBJ1-2; 8 bases match TRBD1. V was clipped by 5 bases and J by 7 bases; unmatched bases: 3. Germline V gives CDR1 GTSNPN, CDR2 SVGIG (reference sequence). The CDR3 totals 11 residues. The CDR3 bases that were read are TGTGCCTGGCTACAGGGGGTTGGC. Translation: CAWLQGVG. The entire CDR3 protein is CAWLQGVGYTF.